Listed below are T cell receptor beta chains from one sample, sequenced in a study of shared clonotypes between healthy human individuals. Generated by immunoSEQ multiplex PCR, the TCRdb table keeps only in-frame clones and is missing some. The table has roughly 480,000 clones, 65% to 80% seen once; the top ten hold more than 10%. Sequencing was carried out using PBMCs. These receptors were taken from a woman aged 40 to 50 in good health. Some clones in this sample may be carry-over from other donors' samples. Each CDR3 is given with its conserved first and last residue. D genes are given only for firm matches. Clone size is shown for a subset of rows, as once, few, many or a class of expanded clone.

DNA: TGTGCCATCAGTGAGTCAAGCAGAGGACTAGCGGGAGTGGGCACAGATACGCAGTATTTT; CDR3: CAISESSRGLAGVGTDTQYF; D: TRBD2; J: TRBJ2-3; V: TRBV10-3; size: .
DNA: TGTGCCAGCAGCGTAGGTGAATTGGAGCCCCAGCATTTT; CDR3: CASSVGELEPQHF; D: .; J: TRBJ1-5; V: TRBV9; size: .
DNA: TGTGCCAGCAGTGTTACAGGGGAGAGGGCCGGGGAGCTGTTTTTT; CDR3: CASSVTGERAGELFF; D: TRBD1; J: TRBJ2-2; V: TRBV2; size: few
DNA: TGTGCCAGTGGGGCTAGCGGGATACGCTCCTACGAGCAGTACTTC; CDR3: CASGASGIRSYEQYF; D: TRBD2; J: TRBJ2-7; V: TRBV6-5; size: .
DNA: TGTGCCAGCAGCCCAGGACTAGCGTACGAGACCCAGTACTTC; CDR3: CASSPGLAYETQYF; D: TRBD2; J: TRBJ2-5; V: TRBV9; size: .
DNA: TGTGCCAGCAGTGCCGTCCAGGCCAACGTCCTGACTTTC; CDR3: CASSAVQANVLTF; D: .; J: TRBJ2-6; V: TRBV25-1; size: .
DNA: TGTGCCAGCAGCTTGTCGACAGAAACTAATGAAAAACTGTTTTTT; CDR3: CASSLSTETNEKLFF; D: .; J: TRBJ1-4; V: TRBV7-6; size: .
DNA: TGTGCCAGCAGTTTAAATCAAAACACCGGGGAGCTGTTTTTT; CDR3: CASSLNQNTGELFF; D: .; J: TRBJ2-2; V: TRBV27; size: .
DNA: TGTGCCAGCAGGCAATGGCGTCACAGGTCCTACGAGCAGTACTTC; CDR3: CASRQWRHRSYEQYF; D: .; J: TRBJ2-7; V: TRBV5-4; size: .
DNA: TGTGCCAGCAGTTCCGGCGTCCCCGAGCAGTACTTC; CDR3: CASSSGVPEQYF; D: .; J: TRBJ2-7; V: TRBV2; size: .
DNA: TGTGCCAGCAGAGACAACAGCCCGAATCAGCCCCAGCATTTT; CDR3: CASRDNSPNQPQHF; D: .; J: TRBJ1-5; V: TRBV6-1; size: .
DNA: TGTGCCAGCTCACCACGAACGGGAGGGAATGAGCAGTACTTC; CDR3: CASSPRTGGNEQYF; D: TRBD2; J: TRBJ2-7; V: TRBV18; size: .
DNA: TGTGCCAGCAGCCCAGGGTATGGCTACACCTTC; CDR3: CASSPGYGYTF; D: .; J: TRBJ1-2; V: TRBV6-6; size: .
DNA: TGCGCCAGCAGCTTGGCCGGCGGGGGTGGAACCTACGAGCAGTACTTC; CDR3: CASSLAGGGGTYEQYF; D: TRBD2; J: TRBJ2-7; V: TRBV5-1; size: .
DNA: TGTGCCAGCAGCTCAGGGGGTGAGCAGTTCTTC; CDR3: CASSSGGEQFF; D: TRBD1; J: TRBJ2-1; V: TRBV7-3; size: .
DNA: TGTGCCAGCAGTTATATACGGAAGAGAAAGAATCAGCCCCAGCATTTT; CDR3: CASSYIRKRKNQPQHF; D: .; J: TRBJ1-5; V: TRBV6-7; size: .
DNA: TGTGCCAGCAGCTTAGGTGATGGCTACGAGCAGTACTTC; CDR3: CASSLGDGYEQYF; D: .; J: TRBJ2-7; V: TRBV11-1; size: few
DNA: TGTGCCAGCAGCGAACAGGAATCTTACACTGAAGCTTTCTTT; CDR3: CASSEQESYTEAFF; D: .; J: TRBJ1-1; V: TRBV6-1; size: .
DNA: TGTGCCAGCAGCTATTGGCCTGCCGCGGACAGGGGAACTTTCTTT; CDR3: CASSYWPAADRGTFF; D: TRBD1; J: TRBJ1-1; V: TRBV13; size: few
DNA: TGCGCCAGCAGCTATTCGACTCCATCAAGCTCCTACAATGAGCAGTTCTTC; CDR3: CASSYSTPSSSYNEQFF; D: .; J: TRBJ2-1; V: TRBV5-1; size: .
DNA: TGTGCCAGTAGTAGCCTTAGCGGGAGGGCCTACGGGGAGCTGTTTTTT; CDR3: CASSSLSGRAYGELFF; D: TRBD2; J: TRBJ2-2; V: TRBV19; size: .
DNA: TGCGCCAGCAGCTTGAGGCAGGGTAGCGAGCAGTACTTC; CDR3: CASSLRQGSEQYF; D: .; J: TRBJ2-7; V: TRBV5-1; size: .
DNA: TGTGCCAGCAGATCTACAGGAGCCGCTACTTTTGAAGCTTTCTTT; CDR3: CASRSTGAATFEAFF; D: .; J: TRBJ1-1; V: TRBV28; size: once
DNA: TGTGCCAGCAGCCCTGGGGCAGGGGCCGAGCAGTACTTC; CDR3: CASSPGAGAEQYF; D: .; J: TRBJ2-7; V: TRBV11-2; size: .
DNA: TGTGCCAGCAGCCCAGGCCGGACAGGGCGCTACGAGCAGTACTTC; CDR3: CASSPGRTGRYEQYF; D: TRBD1; J: TRBJ2-7; V: TRBV5-4; size: .
DNA: TGTGCCAGCAGTCGGGCTCCTACAGGGGTCACTGAAGCTTTCTTT; CDR3: CASSRAPTGVTEAFF; D: TRBD1; J: TRBJ1-1; V: TRBV6-6; size: .
DNA: TGTGCCACCAGCACTCGTAGCGGGAGCAGAAACGAGCAGTACTTC; CDR3: CATSTRSGSRNEQYF; D: TRBD2; J: TRBJ2-7; V: TRBV15; size: .
DNA: TGTGCCATCAGCGAGACTAGCGGGAGGTCTATCAGCTCCTACAATGAGCAGTTCTTC; CDR3: CAISETSGRSISSYNEQFF; D: TRBD2; J: TRBJ2-1; V: TRBV10-3; size: .
DNA: TGTGCAAGTCGCTTAGGTTTTAGGGTAGCGGGAGGGCTAAACGAGCAGTACTTC; CDR3: CASRLGFRVAGGLNEQYF; D: .; J: TRBJ2-7; V: TRBV12-2; size: few
DNA: TGTGCCAGCGGGCGGTCCATCGAGCAGTACTTC; CDR3: CASGRSIEQYF; D: .; J: TRBJ2-7; V: TRBV25-1; size: .
DNA: TGTGCCAGCAGCTTAGAGGGGGGGCAGCCCCAGCATTTT; CDR3: CASSLEGGQPQHF; D: .; J: TRBJ1-5; V: TRBV7-9; size: .
DNA: TGCAGCGTAGCGACAGGGGGTGTCGGGGAGCTGTTTTTT; CDR3: CSVATGGVGELFF; D: TRBD1; J: TRBJ2-2; V: TRBV29-1; size: .
DNA: TGCGCCAGCAGCTTGGCAGGGGCTAACAATGAGCAGTTCTTC; CDR3: CASSLAGANNEQFF; D: .; J: TRBJ2-1; V: TRBV5-1; size: few
DNA: TGCAGTGCCCTTCGCAATGAGCAGTTCTTC; CDR3: CSALRNEQFF; D: .; J: TRBJ2-1; V: TRBV20-1; size: .
DNA: TGTGCCAGCAGCCTAAGCCCAGGGTGGGGGGAGACCCAGTACTTC; CDR3: CASSLSPGWGETQYF; D: .; J: TRBJ2-5; V: TRBV7-6; size: .
DNA: TGTGCCAGCAGTGAGTTTCAGAGTATCAATCAGCCCCAGCATTTT; CDR3: CASSEFQSINQPQHF; D: .; J: TRBJ1-5; V: TRBV2; size: .
DNA: TGTGCCAGCAGTGAATCCAGGCGCGAGCAGTACTTC; CDR3: CASSESRREQYF; D: .; J: TRBJ2-7; V: TRBV2; size: .
DNA: TGTGCCAGCAGTTTGGGCGCGAGTGTTACGCAGTATTTT; CDR3: CASSLGASVTQYF; D: .; J: TRBJ2-3; V: TRBV27; size: .
DNA: TGTGCCAGCAGCTTCGAGCGGGTCTCCTACAATGAGCAGTTCTTC; CDR3: CASSFERVSYNEQFF; D: .; J: TRBJ2-1; V: TRBV11-2; size: .
DNA: TGTGCTAGCAGCTTAGGTGGACTGAATGAGCAGTTCTTC; CDR3: CASSLGGLNEQFF; D: .; J: TRBJ2-1; V: TRBV7-7; size: few
DNA: TGTGCCTGGGGGCGGACTCCCTACGAGCAGTACTTC; CDR3: CAWGRTPYEQYF; D: .; J: TRBJ2-7; V: TRBV30; size: .
DNA: TGTGCCTGGAGCCGGTCCCGACAGTCTGGAAACACCATATATTTT; CDR3: CAWSRSRQSGNTIYF; D: .; J: TRBJ1-3; V: TRBV30; size: once
DNA: TGCGCCAGCAGCTTGCCAGGGTTCGGGAGGGCCACTGAAGCTTTCTTT; CDR3: CASSLPGFGRATEAFF; D: .; J: TRBJ1-1; V: TRBV5-1; size: .
DNA: TGTGCCAGCAGCATCTACGGGACTACGCAGGCATACGAGCAGTACTTC; CDR3: CASSIYGTTQAYEQYF; D: TRBD2; J: TRBJ2-7; V: TRBV7-9; size: .
DNA: TGTGCCAGCTCTGACGGGACTTGGAATTCACCCCTCCACTTT; CDR3: CASSDGTWNSPLHF; D: .; J: TRBJ1-6; V: TRBV19; size: .
DNA: TGCGCCAGCAGCCAAGTATACAGCGGGAGGGCCCGGACCCAGTACTTC; CDR3: CASSQVYSGRARTQYF; D: TRBD2; J: TRBJ2-5; V: TRBV4-1; size: few
DNA: TGTGCCAGCAGCCCGTGGACTAGCGGGAGGAGAGAGACCCAGTACTTC; CDR3: CASSPWTSGRRETQYF; D: TRBD2; J: TRBJ2-5; V: TRBV7-2; size: .
DNA: TGCGCCAGCAGCTTGGTGACTAGCGCCGAGCAGTTCTTC; CDR3: CASSLVTSAEQFF; D: TRBD2; J: TRBJ2-1; V: TRBV5-1; size: .
DNA: TGTGCCTGGAGTGTTGGGCAGGGGAATGGCTACACCTTC; CDR3: CAWSVGQGNGYTF; D: .; J: TRBJ1-2; V: TRBV30; size: few
DNA: TGTGCCAGCAGGGACAGGGGGACGAACACCGGGGAGCTGTTTTTT; CDR3: CASRDRGTNTGELFF; D: TRBD1; J: TRBJ2-2; V: TRBV28; size: .
DNA: TGTGCCAGCAGTTACTCAGGGGTTCTTGCCAATGAGCAGTTCTTC; CDR3: CASSYSGVLANEQFF; D: .; J: TRBJ2-1; V: TRBV6-5; size: .
DNA: TGTGCCAGCAGTTCCGGGACAATTAGTGGCTACACCTTC; CDR3: CASSSGTISGYTF; D: .; J: TRBJ1-2; V: TRBV27; size: few
DNA: TGTGCCAGCTCACGACAGGGGGATGAAGCTTTCTTT; CDR3: CASSRQGDEAFF; D: TRBD1; J: TRBJ1-1; V: TRBV18; size: .
DNA: TGTGCCGTATCCCTCGGGTCAGGCGGAGGGACTGAAGCTTTCTTT; CDR3: CAVSLGSGGGTEAFF; D: .; J: TRBJ1-1; V: TRBV10-3; size: once
DNA: TGTGCCAGCAGTCGCGGGGAGGGTACAGATACGCAGTATTTT; CDR3: CASSRGEGTDTQYF; D: TRBD2; J: TRBJ2-3; V: TRBV9; size: .
DNA: TGTGCCAGCAGCGACGGGATGCGGGCCGAAGAGACCCAGTACTTC; CDR3: CASSDGMRAEETQYF; D: .; J: TRBJ2-5; V: TRBV9; size: .
DNA: TGTGCCAGCAGCTCCTTCGGGGGGAATCAGCCCCAGCATTTT; CDR3: CASSSFGGNQPQHF; D: .; J: TRBJ1-5; V: TRBV7-8; size: .
DNA: TGCGCCAGCAGTCCCGGACTAGCGCTGGATACGCAGTATTTT; CDR3: CASSPGLALDTQYF; D: TRBD2; J: TRBJ2-3; V: TRBV10-1; size: few